The clone carrying this TCR beta chain has just a few counts. These data belong to a study of blood T cell repertoires in COVID-19. The overall study: There were acute and convalescent COVID-19 samples, and they came from the United States, Italy and Spain.

Generated by immunoSEQ multiplex PCR, the TCRdb table keeps only in-frame clones and is missing some. The table lists about 120,000 clones, roughly 90% of them singletons. Germline V CDR1 and CDR2: MDHEN, SYDVKM. The CDR3 spans 14 residues. Trimming stripped 5 bases from V and 4 bases from J, with 14 bases between. The chain links TRBV28 to TRBJ1-2; the D gene is possibly TRBD1 (5 bases). Source material: peripheral blood. The source is a human donor with acute or convalescent COVID-19. The donor label of this sample is uncertain. CDR3 loop: CASSPDNRLYGYTF. The CDR3 bases are TGTGCCAGCAGTCCGGACAATCGACTCTATGGCTACACCTTC.